The 23 T cell receptor beta chains below were found in one sample sequenced in a study of T cells after posttransplantation cyclophosphamide. Cyclophosphamide on days +3 and +4 followed busulfan-fludarabine conditioning and a marrow graft. Assay: immunoSEQ multiplex PCR; the TCRdb copy retains only in-frame clones and omits some. This sample has tens of thousands of clones, with roughly nine tenths found just once. The sequenced sample was PBMCs, obtained after allogeneic stem cell transplant with posttransplant cyclophosphamide. The source of these receptors is a female patient younger than 45 who received an allogeneic stem cell transplant from an unrelated donor, was CMV-positive, and had no GVHD. Among the T cells, some may be from the graft donor.

The chain combines TRBV9 with TRBJ1-1, with D hard to call. Looked up from germline, CDR1 is SGDLS and CDR2 is YYNGEE. V was clipped by 4 bases and J by 1 base, with 8 bases between them. This CDR3 contains 13 residues. CDR3 protein: CASSFGGNTEAFF. Here the CDR3 DNA reads TGTGCCAGCAGCTTCGGTGGGAACACTGAAGCTTTCTTT.

A single count supports this clone. CDR3 amino acids: CASINWGGPSTDTQYF. CDR3 DNA: TGTGCCAGCATTAACTGGGGGGGCCCAAGCACAGATACGCAGTATTTT. The chain is built from TRBV6-6 and TRBJ2-3, with D possibly TRBD2 on 7 matching bases. The germline gives CDR1 MNHNY, CDR2 SVGAGI (reference sequence). The length of the CDR3 is 16 residues. V lost 7 bases and J lost 0, with 17 bases in between.

The rearrangement uses TRBV18 and TRBJ1-5, with a possible D match to TRBD1 (5 bases). V dropped 4 bases and J dropped 0 bases, with 13 bases sitting between them. Germline values: CDR1 KGHSH, CDR2 LQKENI. This CDR3 region has 16 residues. The CDR3 DNA is TGTGCCAGCTCACAGGGGCCAGATAATAGCAATCAGCCCCAGCATTTT. This translates into CASSQGPDNSNQPQHF.

The chain recombines TRBV5-1 with TRBJ2-7; TRBD1 is a possible D gene (5 bases). The V end was cut by 0 bases, the J end by 2 bases, with 12 bases between. From germline, CDR1 is SGHRS and CDR2 YFSETQ. The CDR3 length is 15 residues. The CDR3 DNA reads TGCGCCAGCAGCTTGGGGCAGGGTTTTGCCTACGAGCAGTACTTC. As protein: CASSLGQGFAYEQYF.

This sequence joins TRBV4-3 and TRBJ1-2, with 12 bases matching TRBD1. The CDR3 sequence is 15 residues long. Germline values: CDR1 LGHNA, CDR2 YSLEER. After removal of 4 bases from V and 8 bases from J, the junction contained 8 bases not matched to a gene. CDR3 bases: TGCGCCAGCAGCCGGGCCGGGACAGGGGGCCGCGGCTACACCTTC. Translation: CASSRAGTGGRGYTF.

The rearrangement joins TRBV12-5 to TRBJ2-1, with D possibly being TRBD1 (5 bases). V was cut by 3 bases and J by 9 bases, with 12 bases left in between. Germline V gene sequence: CDR1 LGHNT, CDR2 FRNRAP. This CDR3 has 13 residues. The CDR3 DNA is TGTGCTAGTGGTTTCATAGGGGCGCGTGAGCAGTTCTTC. This encodes CASGFIGAREQFF.

The CDR3 sequence is CAWSGTGGLGKLFF. CDR3 bases: TGTGCCTGGAGTGGGACAGGGGGGCTTGGAAAACTGTTTTTT. The genes are TRBV30 and TRBJ1-4; the match to TRBD1 covers 10 bases. The CDR3 has 14 residues. The germline gives CDR1 GTSNPN, CDR2 SVGIG (reference sequence). The V and J ends lost 1 base and 10 bases, in that order; junction bases with no gene match: 6.

This chain connects TRBV28 to TRBJ2-7, with 11 bases that match TRBD2. The CDR3 covers 16 residues. The junction had 6 bases not matched to a gene; V was cut back by 5 bases and J by 0 bases. The germline gives CDR1 MDHEN, CDR2 SYDVKM. CDR3 in DNA: TGTGCCAGCAGTCTGCCAACTAGCGGGAGCTCCTACGAGCAGTACTTC. Protein sequence: CASSLPTSGSSYEQYF.

The chain uses TRBV7-6 and TRBJ2-1, with 7 bases aligning to TRBD1. V trimming: 5 bases; J trimming: 3 bases; junction bases outside the gene matches: 13. The CDR3 length is 17 residues. Germline V lookup: CDR1 SGHVS, CDR2 FNYEAQ. The CDR3 protein is CASSIRQGLRGYNEQFF. CDR3 nucleotide sequence: TGTGCCAGCAGCATACGACAGGGTCTCCGGGGCTACAATGAGCAGTTCTTC.

The rearrangement uses TRBV6-1 and TRBJ2-3; possibly TRBD2 for D (5 bases). The V gene's germline CDR1 is MNHNS and CDR2 SASEGT. This CDR3 has 15 residues. Trimming cost V 1 base and J 0 bases, with 8 bases left between them. The CDR3 loop reads CASSEVGVSTDTQYF. Here the CDR3 DNA reads TGTGCCAGCAGTGAAGTCGGGGTGAGCACAGATACGCAGTATTTT.

The V and J genes are TRBV5-1 and TRBJ1-4; 8 positions match TRBD1. CDR3 length: 15 residues. The V gene's germline CDR1 is SGHRS and CDR2 YFSETQ. The junction had 10 bases not matched to a gene; V was cut back by 4 bases and J by 8 bases. The CDR3 DNA is TGCGCCAGCAGCCTGAAACAGGGGGAAAAAGAAAAACTGTTTTTT. It specifies CASSLKQGEKEKLFF.

The rearrangement joins TRBV13 to TRBJ2-3; D gene uncertain. Germline CDR1 is PRHDT and CDR2 is FYEKMQ (reference sequence). The CDR3 loop spans 14 amino acids. Trimming removed 5 bases at V and 3 bases at J, with 12 bases between. The CDR3 coding sequence is TGTGCCAGCAGCATCTATTCCCCTACAGATACGCAGTATTTT. It yields the protein CASSIYSPTDTQYF.

The rearrangement links TRBV5-1 to TRBJ1-1, with 7 bases lining up with TRBD1. CDR3 length equals 14 residues. V gave up 3 bases and J gave up 5 bases; unmatched junction bases: 7. Germline V CDR1 and CDR2: SGHRS, YFSETQ. The CDR3 bases are TGCGCCAGCAGCTCGTGGACAGGTGGGACTGAAGCTTTCTTT. As protein: CASSSWTGGTEAFF.

The chain employs TRBV5-1 and TRBJ2-5; TRBD1 might be the D (6 bases). The CDR3 is made up of 13 amino acids. Trimming took 4 bases from V and 2 from J, leaving 9 bases between them. Germline V gene lookup returns CDR1 SGHRS and CDR2 YFSETQ. This chain's CDR3 is CASSDRRQETQYF. The CDR3 region has the DNA TGCGCCAGCAGCGACAGGCGTCAAGAGACCCAGTACTTC.

This chain uses TRBV5-4 with TRBJ1-1; 7 nucleotides agree with TRBD1. CDR3 length: 14 residues. CDR1 and CDR2 (germline): SGHNT, YYREEE (reference sequence). V gave up 3 bases and J gave up 3 bases; unmatched junction bases: 5. CDR3 bases: TGTGCCAGCAGCTCGGGACAGTCCGACACTGAAGCTTTCTTT. This encodes CASSSGQSDTEAFF. Full variable domain (remainder filled in from reference TRBV5-4 and TRBJ1-1): ETGVTQSPTHLIKTRGQQVTLRCSSQSGHNTVSWYQQALGQGPQFIFQYYREEENGRGNFPPRFSGLQFPNYSSELNVNALELDDSALYLCASSSGQSDTEAFFGQGTRLTVV.

The chain links TRBV5-1 to TRBJ1-6, with D perhaps matching TRBD1 (5 bases). The CDR3 length is 14 residues. Per germline, CDR1 SGHRS and CDR2 YFSETQ. Trimming removed 4 bases from V and 10 bases from J, with 15 bases in between. Here the CDR3 reads CASSLARVGSPLHF. The CDR3 coding sequence is TGCGCCAGCAGCCTGGCCAGGGTGGGGTCACCCCTCCACTTT. Supplemented by reference TRBV5-1 and TRBJ1-6, the full variable domain reads KAGVTQTPRYLIKTRGQQVTLSCSPISGHRSVSWYQQTPGQGLQFLFEYFSETQRNKGNFPGRFSGRQFSNSRSEMNVSTLELGDSALYLCASSLARVGSPLHFGNGTRLTVT.

This clone has more than one count but fewer than ten. V gene TRBV6-5 combines with J gene TRBJ1-4; 9 nucleotides line up with TRBD1. The ends lost 6 bases at V and 7 bases at J; junction bases unmatched: 9. CDR3 size: 15 residues. CDR1 and CDR2 (germline): MNHEY, SVGAGI. In DNA, the CDR3 is TGTGCCAGCAGACCACCCGGGACAGGGCTTGAAAAACTGTTTTTT. It is translated as CASRPPGTGLEKLFF.

The rearrangement joins TRBV18 to TRBJ1-1; 9 bases are shared with TRBD1. Germline V gives CDR1 KGHSH, CDR2 LQKENI. This CDR3 region has 15 residues. V lost 6 bases, J lost 0 bases, and 5 bases stayed unmatched. CDR3 sequence: CASSQGQGMNTEAFF. Here the CDR3 DNA reads TGTGCCAGCTCCCAGGGACAGGGAATGAACACTGAAGCTTTCTTT.

The V call is TRBV9, the J call TRBJ2-5; 8 nucleotides match TRBD2. The CDR3 sequence is 16 residues long. Germline V gene lookup returns CDR1 SGDLS and CDR2 YYNGEE. V was clipped by 0 bases and J by 2 bases; unmatched bases: 6. The CDR3 nucleotides are TGTGCCAGCAGCGTAGCGGGTAGCGGGGAGCAAGAGACCCAGTACTTC. The encoded protein is CASSVAGSGEQETQYF.

The chain is built from TRBV7-9 and TRBJ2-3; D is perhaps TRBD2 (5 bases). The germline gives CDR1 SEHNR, CDR2 FQNEAQ (reference sequence). The length of the CDR3 is 13 residues. With 5 bases removed from V and 0 bases from J, the gap between germline ends came to 6 bases. CDR3 region: CASSRGSTDTQYF. Here the CDR3 DNA reads TGTGCCAGCAGCCGGGGTAGCACAGATACGCAGTATTTT.

The CDR3 DNA follows: TGTGCCAGCTCGCTTGTGGACAGTCACCCCGGTGGGGAGCAGTACTTC. The encoded protein is CASSLVDSHPGGEQYF. The chain carries TRBV18 and TRBJ2-7; a weak D match, TRBD1 (6 bases). Germline V gene lookup returns CDR1 KGHSH and CDR2 LQKENI. V dropped 6 bases and J dropped 7 bases, with 25 bases sitting between them. The CDR3 runs to 16 residues.

V gene TRBV6-5 combines with J gene TRBJ1-2; 7 positions agree with TRBD1. From germline, CDR1 is MNHEY and CDR2 SVGAGI. CDR3 length equals 15 residues. V shed 4 bases and J 3 bases; nucleotides not matched to a gene: 8. CDR3: CASSSTTGAYYGYTF. As DNA, the CDR3 is TGTGCCAGCAGTTCAACTACAGGGGCTTACTATGGCTACACCTTC.

This clone appeared a few times. This chain uses TRBV9 with TRBJ2-7; perhaps TRBD2 as D (6 bases). Trimming removed 6 bases from V and 4 bases from J, with 14 bases in between. Germline V gene data show CDR1 as SGDLS and CDR2 as YYNGEE. The CDR3 length is 13 residues. CDR3 DNA sequence: TGTGCCAGCAACGACAAGCGGGCATACGAGCAGTACTTC. Its translation: CASNDKRAYEQYF.